Given below is one T cell receptor (beta chain) in context. The data derive from a study of shared clonotypes between healthy human individuals. V gave up 5 bases and J gave up 0 bases; unmatched junction bases: 7. CDR3 size: 16 residues. Germline V gene sequence: CDR1 SEHNR, CDR2 FQNEAQ (reference sequence). Clones were read by immunoSEQ multiplex PCR, and TCRdb kept only the in-frame ones, dropping some. Of some 1.5 million clones listed, approximately 97% are singletons. The material sequenced was naive CD4+ T cells sorted from blood. Subset noted: CD45RA+ positively selected. The TCR comes from a young man in good health. The V and J genes are TRBV7-9 and TRBJ1-1; 9 positions agree with TRBD1. For the CDR3, the DNA is TGTGCCAGCAGCAACGACAGGGGGTTTGTGAACACTGAAGCTTTCTTT. This encodes CASSNDRGFVNTEAFF. Full variable domain (missing parts from reference TRBV7-9 and TRBJ1-1): DTGVSQNPRHKITKRGQNVTFRCDPISEHNRLYWYRQTLGQGPEFLTYFQNEAQLEKSRLLSDRFSAERPKGSFSTLEIQRTEQGDSAMYLCASSNDRGFVNTEAFFGQGTRLTVV.